A single sample is the source of the 11 T cell receptor beta chains below, sequenced in a study of blood T cell repertoires in COVID-19. Sequencing used immunoSEQ multiplex PCR; TCRdb keeps in-frame clones, though not all of them. The sample lists approximately 130,000 clones; around 77% were seen once. Sequenced input: peripheral blood. Source of these receptors: a human donor in a cohort sampled during active COVID-19.

This clone came up a few times. J is TRBJ1-6 and V is TRBV3-1 (or the pseudogene TRBV3-2); 8 bases are shared with TRBD1. V shed 8 bases, J shed 7 bases, and the junction held 7 bases outside the gene matches. This CDR3 is built from 14 residues. CDR1 is LGHDT, CDR2 YNNKEL, per germline (reference sequence). CDR3 in amino acids: CASGRTGRNSPLHF. For the CDR3, the DNA is TGTGCCAGCGGGAGGACAGGGCGGAATTCACCCCTCCACTTT.

This chain uses TRBV6-2 or TRBV6-3 with TRBJ2-7; 8 bases are shared with TRBD2. The CDR3 consists of 16 residues. Germline CDR1 MNHEY, CDR2 SVGEGT. The ends lost 4 bases at V and 2 bases at J; junction bases unmatched: 10. For the CDR3, the DNA is TGTGCCAGCAGTTCCCGTAGGGGCGGGGGGACCTACGAGCAGTACTTC. Translated, it gives CASSSRRGGGTYEQYF.

This clone was seen just once. The rearrangement uses TRBV19 and TRBJ1-2; no definite D call. Germline-derived CDR1 and CDR2 are LNHDA and SQIVND (reference sequence). This CDR3 has 13 residues. Deletions cut 5 bases from V and 1 base from J, with 8 bases between. The CDR3 spells CASSRELNYGYTF. Written as DNA, the CDR3 is TGTGCCAGTAGTCGGGAGCTTAACTATGGCTACACCTTC.

The CDR3 nucleotides are TGTGCCAGCAGCCCACGGCGGGAAAACGGGGAGCTGTTTTTT. The encoded protein is CASSPRRENGELFF. The V call is TRBV7-2, the J call TRBJ2-2; D might be TRBD2 (6 bases). The CDR3 runs to 14 residues. Trimming took off 5 bases at V and 7 bases at J, with 14 bases between the two ends. Germline CDR1 reads SGHTA; CDR2 reads FQGNSA.

The chain has TRBV5-1 and TRBJ2-7, with TRBD2 identical over 10 bases. The V gene's germline CDR1 is SGHRS and CDR2 YFSETQ. The CDR3 is made up of 15 amino acids. V dropped 0 bases and J dropped 6; count of bases not matched to a gene: 6. CDR3 sequence (DNA): TGCGCCAGCAGCTTGGAGCTAGCGGGGGTAGCCGAGCAGTACTTC. It yields the protein CASSLELAGVAEQYF.

The chain is built from TRBV30 and TRBJ2-7; 7 bases are shared with TRBD2. J was trimmed by 6 bases and V by 2 bases; bases with no gene match: 4. The CDR3 is made up of 12 amino acids. In germline, CDR1 is GTSNPN, CDR2 SVGIG (reference sequence). CDR3 sequence: CAWSPRGSEQYF. The CDR3 DNA follows: TGTGCCTGGAGTCCGCGGGGGAGCGAGCAGTACTTC.

The chain employs TRBV5-8 and TRBJ2-7, with 9 bases fitting TRBD1. Germline V gives CDR1 SGHTS, CDR2 YDEGEE. There are 16 residues in the CDR3. With V trimmed by 4 bases and J by 5 bases, 13 bases remained unmatched. The DNA of the CDR3 is TGTGCCAGCAGCCGGGGGTTCGGGACAGGGTTCAACGAGCAGTACTTC. Protein product: CASSRGFGTGFNEQYF.

The chain employs TRBV15 and TRBJ1-1; D is unresolved. The CDR3 loop spans 16 amino acids. V lost 0 bases and J lost 4, with 15 bases in between. Germline lookup yields CDR1 LNHNV and CDR2 YYDKDF (reference sequence). This chain's CDR3 is CATSRDLEGLGTEAFF. In DNA form, the CDR3 reads TGTGCCACCAGCAGAGATCTGGAGGGCTTGGGCACTGAAGCTTTCTTT.

The chain uses TRBV5-6 and TRBJ2-3; 7 bases are a match to TRBD1. This CDR3 is 15 amino acids long. V lost 4 bases and J lost 2; bases outside the gene matches: 7. Germline V CDR1 and CDR2: SGHDT, YYEEEE. CDR3 amino acids: CASSGRTGNTDTQYF. In DNA form, the CDR3 reads TGTGCCAGCAGCGGGCGGACAGGAAACACAGATACGCAGTATTTT.

The gene calls are TRBV6-2 or TRBV6-3 and TRBJ2-5, with a possible D match to TRBD1 (5 bases). The germline CDR1 and CDR2 sequences are MNHEY and SVGEGT. V lost 2 bases to trimming and J lost 5 bases, with 12 bases between them. The CDR3 has 14 residues. In DNA form, the CDR3 reads TGTGCCAGCAGTTACGTTAGGGGTGGGGAGACCCAGTACTTC. Protein: CASSYVRGGETQYF.

The chain is built from TRBV5-4 and TRBJ1-6, with a tentative D call TRBD1 (6 bases). The V gene's germline CDR1 is SGHNT and CDR2 YYREEE (reference sequence). The CDR3 is 19 residues long. V lost 0 bases and J lost 9, with 25 bases in between. The CDR3 sequence: CASSLARAGAAARLSPLHF. In DNA, the CDR3 is TGTGCCAGCAGCTTGGCTAGGGCAGGGGCCGCCGCGAGGCTTTCACCCCTCCACTTT.